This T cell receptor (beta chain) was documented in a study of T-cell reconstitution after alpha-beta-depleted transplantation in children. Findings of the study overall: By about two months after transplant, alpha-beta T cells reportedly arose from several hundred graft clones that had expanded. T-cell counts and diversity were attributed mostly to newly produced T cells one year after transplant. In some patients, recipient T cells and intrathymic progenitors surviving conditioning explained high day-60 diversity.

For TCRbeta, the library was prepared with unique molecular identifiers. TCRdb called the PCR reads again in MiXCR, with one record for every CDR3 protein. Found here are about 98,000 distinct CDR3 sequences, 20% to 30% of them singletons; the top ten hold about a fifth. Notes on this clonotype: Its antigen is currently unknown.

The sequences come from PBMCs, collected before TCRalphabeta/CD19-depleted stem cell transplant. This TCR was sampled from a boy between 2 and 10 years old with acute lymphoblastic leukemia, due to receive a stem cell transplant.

The CDR3 DNA is TGCGCCAGCAGCTTGGGAGGGGTAAACAATTCACCCCTCCACTTT. Protein product: CASSLGGVNNSPLHF. The rearrangement joins TRBV5-1 to TRBJ1-6; D possibly corresponds to TRBD1 (5 bases). The CDR3 is 15 amino acids. In germline, CDR1 is SGHRS, CDR2 YFSETQ. V was pared by 0 bases and J by 7 bases, with 11 bases between.